This T cell receptor beta chain appears in the sequencing data of a study of vaccination effects on CD4 cells after COVID-19. Worth noting for this clone: Its specificity is not known.

Antigen-specific CD4+ T cell clonotypes were called by their expansion after viral peptide-pool culture in ViraFEST. Having been cultured for about 10 days, the cells underwent CD4+ T cell isolation. None of these healthy vaccinees had been infected with SARS-CoV-2 before vaccination. Trimming shortened V by 0 bases and J by 1 base, and 10 bases separated the two germline ends. The CDR3 sequence is 15 residues long. Germline V gene lookup returns CDR1 LGHNA and CDR2 YSLEER. Clones were read by immunoSEQ multiplex PCR, and TCRdb kept only the in-frame ones, dropping some. The table lists tens of thousands of clones, around 67% of them singletons.

J is TRBJ2-7 and V is TRBV4-3, with D possibly being TRBD1 (6 bases). Sequencing was performed on CD4+ T cells from PBMCs cultured with SARS-CoV-2 spike peptides, taken before COVID-19 vaccination. The origin of this receptor is a human donor who received a COVID-19 vaccine. CDR3 in DNA: TGCGCCAGCAGCCAAGATTGGACAGTTTCCTACGAGCAGTACTTC. Translating gives CASSQDWTVSYEQYF.